This TCR beta chain was sequenced during a study of blood T cell repertoires in COVID-19. The CDR3 is made up of 13 amino acids. Trimming removed 6 bases from V and 5 bases from J; junction bases left unmatched: 4. Germline-derived CDR1 and CDR2 are ENHRY and SYGVKD. The authors' processing: Nucleated cell counts were estimated from reference gene primer amplification. The repertoire was sequenced with immunoSEQ multiplex PCR; TCRdb's copy has only in-frame clones and lacks some. D and trimming come from the DNA, and the V and J calls and clone size come from that table. The sample shows 150,000 or so clones, roughly 80% of them seen only once.

Specimen: peripheral blood. The chain links TRBV10-3 to TRBJ1-2; 9 bases fit TRBD1. The receptor was isolated from a woman aged 80 or older with acute or convalescent COVID-19. DNA for the CDR3: TGTGCCATCAGCGGACAGGGGATTTATGGCTACACCTTC. Amino acid sequence: CAISGQGIYGYTF.